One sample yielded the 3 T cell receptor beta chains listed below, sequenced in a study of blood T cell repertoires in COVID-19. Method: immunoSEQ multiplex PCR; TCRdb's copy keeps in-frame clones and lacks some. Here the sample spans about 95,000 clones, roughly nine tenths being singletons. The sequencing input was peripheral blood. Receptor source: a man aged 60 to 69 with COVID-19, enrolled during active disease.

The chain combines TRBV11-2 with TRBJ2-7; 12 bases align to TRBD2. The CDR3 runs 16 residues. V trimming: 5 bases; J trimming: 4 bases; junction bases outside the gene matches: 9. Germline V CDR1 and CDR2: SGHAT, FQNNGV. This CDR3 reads CASSKNPTSGSYEQYF. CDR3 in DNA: TGTGCCAGCAGCAAAAACCCGACTAGCGGGAGTTACGAGCAGTACTTC.

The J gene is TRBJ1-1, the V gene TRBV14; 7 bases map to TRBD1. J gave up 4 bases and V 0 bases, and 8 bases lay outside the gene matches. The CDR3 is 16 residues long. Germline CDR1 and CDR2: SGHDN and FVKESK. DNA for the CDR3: TGTGCCAGCAGCCAAGAAAGAAGGGCAGGGGGCACTGAAGCTTTCTTT. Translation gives CASSQERRAGGTEAFF.

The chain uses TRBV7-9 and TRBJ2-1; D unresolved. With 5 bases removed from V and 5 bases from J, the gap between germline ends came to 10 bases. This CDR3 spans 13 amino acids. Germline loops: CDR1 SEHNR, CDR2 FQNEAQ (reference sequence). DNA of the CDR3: TGTGCCAGCAGCCTAGGTCCAGACAATGAGCAGTTCTTC. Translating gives CASSLGPDNEQFF. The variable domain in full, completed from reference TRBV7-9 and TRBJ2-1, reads DTGVSQNPRHKITKRGQNVTFRCDPISEHNRLYWYRQTLGQGPEFLTYFQNEAQLEKSRLLSDRFSAERPKGSFSTLEIQRTEQGDSAMYLCASSLGPDNEQFFGPGTRLTVL.